One and the same sample provided the 10 T cell receptor beta chains below, sequenced in a study of shared clonotypes between healthy human individuals. Terminally differentiated effector memory CD45RA+ cells were left out of the naive CD8 fraction, which was CD45RO-negative and positively selected for CCR7. Using immunoSEQ multiplex PCR, the repertoire was profiled, and TCRdb retains in-frame clones only, with some absent. This sample has more than 2 million clones, with about 95% found just once. Sequenced material: naive CD8+ T cells sorted from blood. The receptors were sampled from a man in his late teens or twenties in good health.

The rearrangement links TRBV13 to TRBJ2-5, with 12 bases matching TRBD1. V shed 5 bases, J shed 5 bases, and the junction held 9 bases outside the gene matches. This CDR3 has 16 residues. Germline V gene sequence: CDR1 PRHDT, CDR2 FYEKMQ (reference sequence). The CDR3 loop is CASSPGGTGGLETQYF. The CDR3 region has the DNA TGTGCCAGCAGCCCCGGCGGGACAGGGGGCCTTGAGACCCAGTACTTC.

The rearrangement joins TRBV7-8 to TRBJ2-3, with 7 bases fitting TRBD2. The CDR3 runs to 19 residues. Germline loops: CDR1 SGHVS, CDR2 FQNEAQ. Trimming took 5 bases from V and 6 from J; bases not matched to a gene: 23. CDR3 sequence: CASSPTLAAILHSGDTQYF. The CDR3 DNA reads as TGTGCCAGCAGCCCTACGCTAGCGGCCATCCTACACAGCGGCGATACGCAGTATTTT.

Here the CDR3 reads CASSLDLILAGTNTGELFF. CDR3 coding DNA: TGTGCCAGCAGCTTAGATCTTATATTGGCGGGGACGAACACCGGGGAGCTGTTTTTT. The chain employs TRBV11-2 and TRBJ2-2; a possible D gene is TRBD2 (6 bases). Trimming pared 0 bases from V and 0 bases from J, leaving 17 bases between. The CDR3 consists of 19 residues. Germline CDR1 SGHAT, CDR2 FQNNGV.

The chain couples TRBV27 to TRBJ1-1, with D possibly being TRBD1 (6 bases). The CDR3 loop spans 13 amino acids. Deletions cut 7 bases from V and 6 bases from J, with 15 bases between. In germline, CDR1 is MNHEY, CDR2 SMNVEV (reference sequence). The CDR3 is CASNHFGGSEAFF. Written as DNA, the CDR3 is TGTGCCAGCAATCATTTCGGGGGCTCTGAAGCTTTCTTT.

V and J are TRBV30 and TRBJ1-1; D gene unclear. Germline V gene data show CDR1 as GTSNPN and CDR2 as SVGIG (reference sequence). The CDR3 is 13 residues long. V lost 2 bases, J lost 0 bases, and 7 bases lay in between. The CDR3 protein is CAWSTSLNTEAFF. DNA for the CDR3: TGTGCCTGGAGTACAAGCTTGAACACTGAAGCTTTCTTT.

This chain joins TRBV4-1 and TRBJ2-2; no firm D call. The V and J ends lost 0 bases and 5 bases respectively, with 7 bases between them. CDR1 and CDR2 from the germline V gene are MGHRA and YSYEKL. This CDR3 region has 14 residues. The CDR3 nucleotides read TGCGCCAGCAGCCAAGAAGTGGGTACCGGGGAGCTGTTTTTT. Translated: CASSQEVGTGELFF.

As for this clone: This sample also contains other DNA sequences that code for the same CDR3. The chain couples TRBV6-1 to TRBJ2-3; 7 bases map to TRBD2. The V gene's germline CDR1 is MNHNS and CDR2 SASEGT. V shed 2 bases and J 3 bases; nucleotides not matched to a gene: 8. CDR3 length: 16 residues. CDR3 DNA: TGTGCCAGCAGTGAATGGTCCGGGGAGGGGACAGATACGCAGTATTTT. Translating gives CASSEWSGEGTDTQYF.

The rearrangement joins TRBV4-3 to TRBJ2-2; 11 nucleotides line up with TRBD2. The CDR3 is 19 amino acids. Germline values: CDR1 LGHNA, CDR2 YSLEER. Trimming cost V 0 bases and J 0 bases; bases outside gene matches: 6. This chain's CDR3 is CASSQDSWTSGPNTGELFF. The DNA for the CDR3 is TGCGCCAGCAGCCAAGACTCTTGGACTAGCGGGCCGAACACCGGGGAGCTGTTTTTT.

This chain uses TRBV30 with TRBJ2-7; tentatively, D is TRBD1 (6 bases). Trimming stripped 3 bases from V and 7 bases from J, with 22 bases between. The CDR3 contains 15 residues. Germline CDR1 and CDR2: GTSNPN and SVGIG (reference sequence). In DNA form, the CDR3 reads TGTGCCTGGAGAACCTCGAGGGACACTTGGGGGGAGCAGTACTTC. This sequence encodes CAWRTSRDTWGEQYF.

Concerning this clone itself: The same CDR3 also results from other DNA sequences found in this sample. The chain employs TRBV28 and TRBJ2-7; D not certain. The ends were cut back, 3 bases at V and 0 bases at J, with 9 bases in the middle. Germline lookup yields CDR1 MDHEN and CDR2 SYDVKM. There are 14 residues in the CDR3. The CDR3 sequence: CASSFLQSSYEQYF. The CDR3 DNA reads as TGTGCCAGCAGTTTTCTTCAGAGCTCCTACGAGCAGTACTTC.